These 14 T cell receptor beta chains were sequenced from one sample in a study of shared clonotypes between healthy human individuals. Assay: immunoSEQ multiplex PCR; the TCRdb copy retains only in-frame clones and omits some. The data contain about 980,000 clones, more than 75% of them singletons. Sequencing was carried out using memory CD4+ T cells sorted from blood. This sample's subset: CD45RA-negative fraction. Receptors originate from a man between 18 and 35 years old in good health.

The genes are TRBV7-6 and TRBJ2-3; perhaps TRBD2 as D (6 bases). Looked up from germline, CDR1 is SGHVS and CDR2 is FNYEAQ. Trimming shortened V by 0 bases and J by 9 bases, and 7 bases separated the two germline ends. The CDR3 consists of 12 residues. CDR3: CASSLAAGTQYF. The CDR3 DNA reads TGTGCCAGCAGCTTAGCGGCGGGAACGCAGTATTTT. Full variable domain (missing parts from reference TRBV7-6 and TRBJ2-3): GAGVSQSPRYKVTKRGQDVALRCDPISGHVSLYWYRQALGQGPEFLTYFNYEAQQDKSGLPNDRFSAERPEGSISTLTIQRTEQRDSAMYRCASSLAAGTQYFGPGTRLTVL.

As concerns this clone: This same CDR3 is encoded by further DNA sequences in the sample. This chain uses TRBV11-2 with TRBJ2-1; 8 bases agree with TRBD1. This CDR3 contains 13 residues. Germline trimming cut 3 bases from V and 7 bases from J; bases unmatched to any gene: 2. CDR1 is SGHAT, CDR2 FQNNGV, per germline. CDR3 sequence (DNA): TGTGCCAGCAGCTTGGACAGGGAAAATGAGCAGTTCTTC. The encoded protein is CASSLDRENEQFF. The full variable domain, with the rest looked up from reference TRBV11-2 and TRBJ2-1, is EAGVAQSPRYKIIEKRQSVAFWCNPISGHATLYWYQQILGQGPKLLIQFQNNGVVDDSQLPKDRFSAERLKGVDSTLKIQPAKLEDSAVYLCASSLDRENEQFFGPGTRLTVL.

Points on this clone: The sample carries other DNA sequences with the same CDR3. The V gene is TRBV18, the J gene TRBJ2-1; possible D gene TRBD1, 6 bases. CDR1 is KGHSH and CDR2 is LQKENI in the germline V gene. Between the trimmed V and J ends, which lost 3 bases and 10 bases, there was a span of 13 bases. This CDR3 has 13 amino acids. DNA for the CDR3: TGTGCCAGCTCACCGGACAGAGGTGGCGAGCAGTTCTTC. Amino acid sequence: CASSPDRGGEQFF.

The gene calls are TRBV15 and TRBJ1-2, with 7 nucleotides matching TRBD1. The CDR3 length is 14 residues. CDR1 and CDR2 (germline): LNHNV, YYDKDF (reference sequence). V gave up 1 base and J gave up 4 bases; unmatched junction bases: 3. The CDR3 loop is CATSRGRGIYGYTF. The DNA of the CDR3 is TGTGCCACCAGCAGAGGCAGGGGGATCTATGGCTACACCTTC.

CDR3 protein: CASTAGLQETQYF. CDR3 DNA sequence: TGTGCCAGCACCGCAGGACTGCAAGAGACCCAGTACTTC. This chain connects TRBV11-1 to TRBJ2-5, with D possibly TRBD2 on 5 matching bases. The CDR3 has 13 amino acids. Germline loops: CDR1 SGHAT, CDR2 FQDESV (reference sequence). V lost 7 bases, J lost 2 bases, and 11 bases lay in between.

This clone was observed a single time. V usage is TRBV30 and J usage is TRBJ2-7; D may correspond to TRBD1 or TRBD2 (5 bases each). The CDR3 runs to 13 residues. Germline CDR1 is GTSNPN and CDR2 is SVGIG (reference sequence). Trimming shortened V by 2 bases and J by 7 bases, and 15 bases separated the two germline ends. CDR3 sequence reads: CAWSTLGTGEQYF. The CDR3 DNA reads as TGTGCCTGGAGTACTCTTGGGACGGGAGAGCAGTACTTC.

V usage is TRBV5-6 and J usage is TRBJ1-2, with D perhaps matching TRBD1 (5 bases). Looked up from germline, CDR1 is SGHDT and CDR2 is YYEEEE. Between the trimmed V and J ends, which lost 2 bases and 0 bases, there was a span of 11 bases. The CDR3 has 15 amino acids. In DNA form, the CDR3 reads TGTGCCAGCAGCTTTGTGGGGGGAGCTAACTATGGCTACACCTTC. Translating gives CASSFVGGANYGYTF.

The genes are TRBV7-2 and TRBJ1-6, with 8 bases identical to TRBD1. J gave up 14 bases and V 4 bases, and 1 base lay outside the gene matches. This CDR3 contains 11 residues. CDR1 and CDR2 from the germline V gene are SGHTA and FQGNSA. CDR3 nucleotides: TGTGCCAGCAGCTCGACAGGGGCCCTCCACTTT. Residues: CASSSTGALHF. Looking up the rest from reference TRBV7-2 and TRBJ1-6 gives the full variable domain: GAGVSQSPSNKVTEKGKDVELRCDPISGHTALYWYRQSLGQGLEFLIYFQGNSAPDKSGLPSDRFSAERTGGSVSTLTIQRTQQEDSAVYLCASSSTGALHFGNGTRLTVT.

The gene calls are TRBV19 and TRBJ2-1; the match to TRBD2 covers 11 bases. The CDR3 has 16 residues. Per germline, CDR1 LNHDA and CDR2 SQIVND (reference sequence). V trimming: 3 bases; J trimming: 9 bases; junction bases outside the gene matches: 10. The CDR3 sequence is CASSIDSGRAFGEQFF. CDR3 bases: TGTGCCAGTAGTATCGATAGCGGGAGGGCCTTTGGTGAGCAGTTCTTC.

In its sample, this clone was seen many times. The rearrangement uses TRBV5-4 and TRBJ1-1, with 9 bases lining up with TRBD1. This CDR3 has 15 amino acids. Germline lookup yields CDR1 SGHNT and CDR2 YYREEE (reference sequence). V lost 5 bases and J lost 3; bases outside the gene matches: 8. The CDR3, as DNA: TGTGCCAGCAGGGTTACAGGGGGCGATTACACTGAAGCTTTCTTT. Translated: CASRVTGGDYTEAFF.

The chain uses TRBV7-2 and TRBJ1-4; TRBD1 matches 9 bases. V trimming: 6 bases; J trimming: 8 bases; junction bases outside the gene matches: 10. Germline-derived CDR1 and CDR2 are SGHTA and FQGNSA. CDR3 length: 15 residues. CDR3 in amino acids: CASREPGQGGEKLFF. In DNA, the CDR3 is TGTGCCAGCAGGGAGCCGGGACAGGGCGGCGAAAAACTGTTTTTT.

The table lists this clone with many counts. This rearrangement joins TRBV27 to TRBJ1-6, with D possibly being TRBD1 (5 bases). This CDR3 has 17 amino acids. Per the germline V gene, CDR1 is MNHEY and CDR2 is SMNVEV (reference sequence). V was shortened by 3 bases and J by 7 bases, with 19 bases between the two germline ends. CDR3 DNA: TGTGCCAGCAGTTTCCTTCATTCTTGGGGGGGAAATTCACCCCTCCACTTT. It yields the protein CASSFLHSWGGNSPLHF.

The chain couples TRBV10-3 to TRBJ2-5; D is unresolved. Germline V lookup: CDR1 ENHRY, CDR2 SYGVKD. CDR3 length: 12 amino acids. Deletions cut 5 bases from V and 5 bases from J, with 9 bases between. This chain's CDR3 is CAISTTWETQYF. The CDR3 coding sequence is TGTGCCATCAGTACGACGTGGGAGACCCAGTACTTC.

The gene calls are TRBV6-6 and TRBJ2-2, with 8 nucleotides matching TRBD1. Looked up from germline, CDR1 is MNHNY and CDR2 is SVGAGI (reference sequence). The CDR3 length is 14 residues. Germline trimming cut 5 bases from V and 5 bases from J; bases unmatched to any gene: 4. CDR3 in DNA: TGTGCCAGCAGTATAAGGACAGGGACCGGGGAGCTGTTTTTT. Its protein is CASSIRTGTGELFF.